These 27 T cell receptor beta chains came from one sample sequenced in a study of T cell responses to AZD1222 COVID-19 vaccine. Some clones are missing from TCRdb's copy, which holds only in-frame ones; the method was immunoSEQ multiplex PCR. The data hold more than 100,000 clones, with 85% to 95% observed a single time. Sequences were derived from peripheral blood, sampled on day 0 of AZD1222 vaccination. These receptors were obtained from an adult in good health.

The chain carries TRBV30 and TRBJ1-1; TRBD1 aligns across 8 bases. The V gene end was trimmed by 2 bases and the J gene end by 3 bases; junction bases not matched to a gene: 14. This CDR3 is built from 17 residues. In germline, CDR1 is GTSNPN, CDR2 SVGIG (reference sequence). CDR3 protein: CAWSRGQGVSRDTEAFF. The CDR3 DNA is TGTGCCTGGAGTCGCGGACAGGGTGTTTCTAGGGACACTGAAGCTTTCTTT.

The chain couples TRBV3-1 (or the pseudogene TRBV3-2) to TRBJ1-2; maybe TRBD1 (5 bases). CDR1 is LGHDT and CDR2 is YNNKEL in the germline V gene (reference sequence). CDR3 length equals 15 residues. V was trimmed by 1 base and J by 8 bases, leaving 17 bases between them. CDR3 in amino acids: CASSQGGTGGRGYTF. CDR3 nucleotides: TGTGCCAGCAGCCAAGGTGGGACGGGCGGGCGAGGCTACACCTTC.

The chain couples TRBV2 to TRBJ1-5, with D perhaps TRBD1 (6 bases). This CDR3 has 14 amino acids. Germline V CDR1 and CDR2: SNHLY, FYNNEI. V was trimmed by 3 bases and J by 5 bases, leaving 11 bases between them. The CDR3 coding sequence is TGTGCCAGCAGTGACGGACAGAGCTATCAGCCCCAGCATTTT. Its translation is CASSDGQSYQPQHF.

This clone was seen more than once but under ten times. V usage is TRBV19 and J usage is TRBJ2-3, with 7 nucleotides matching TRBD2. The V gene end was trimmed by 3 bases and the J gene end by 3 bases; junction bases not matched to a gene: 9. The CDR3 contains 16 residues. CDR1 is LNHDA, CDR2 SQIVND, per germline (reference sequence). The CDR3 loop reads CASSMPGTKKTDTQYF. CDR3 sequence (DNA): TGTGCCAGTAGTATGCCCGGGACTAAAAAGACAGATACGCAGTATTTT.

J is TRBJ1-3 and V is TRBV6-5; TRBD1 aligns across 9 bases. Germline assignment: CDR1 MNHEY and CDR2 SVGAGI. V lost 6 bases to trimming and J lost 2 bases; unmatched junction nucleotides: 5. CDR3 size: 15 residues. CDR3 DNA sequence: TGTGCCAGCAGGACGGGGGACAGGGCTGGAAACACCATATATTTT. Translating it yields CASRTGDRAGNTIYF.

The genes are TRBV29-1 and TRBJ2-1; 7 bases align to TRBD2. Germline-derived CDR1 and CDR2 are SQVTM and ANQGSEA. The CDR3 is 11 residues long. J was trimmed by 6 bases and V by 4 bases; bases with no gene match: 0. CDR3 nucleotides: TGCAGCGTTGGGGGGGGCAATGAGCAGTTCTTC. It translates to CSVGGGNEQFF.

This rearrangement joins TRBV5-5 to TRBJ1-6; TRBD1 agrees at 7 bases. Germline lookup yields CDR1 SGHKS and CDR2 YYEKEE (reference sequence). The CDR3 runs 14 residues. Unmatched junction bases numbered 3, after V lost 1 base and J lost 8 bases. In nucleotides, the CDR3 is TGTGCCAGCAGCTTGAACAGGGGATATTCACCCCTCCACTTT. The encoded protein is CASSLNRGYSPLHF. Full variable domain (rest looked up from reference TRBV5-5 and TRBJ1-6): DAGVTQSPTHLIKTRGQQVTLRCSPISGHKSVSWYQQVLGQGPQFIFQYYEKEERGRGNFPDRFSARQFPNYSSELNVNALLLGDSALYLCASSLNRGYSPLHFGNGTRLTVT.

The rearrangement joins TRBV5-1 to TRBJ2-5, with D tentatively TRBD1 or TRBD2 (5 bases each). This CDR3 region has 15 residues. Trimming pared 0 bases from V and 2 bases from J, leaving 11 bases between. CDR1 is SGHRS, CDR2 YFSETQ, per germline. For the CDR3, the DNA is TGCGCCAGCAGCTTGGCCGGGACGGGGCAAGAGACCCAGTACTTC. Translating it yields CASSLAGTGQETQYF.

V gene TRBV10-3 combines with J gene TRBJ1-1; 9 bases line up with TRBD1. J was trimmed by 5 bases and V by 0 bases; bases with no gene match: 4. This CDR3 region has 15 residues. Germline V gene sequence: CDR1 ENHRY, CDR2 SYGVKD. CDR3 nucleotides: TGTGCCATCAGTGAGTCCGGACAGGGGCGAACTGAAGCTTTCTTT. Amino acids: CAISESGQGRTEAFF.

Notes on this clone: It is unclear where the CDR3 begins or ends on the DNA, so no DNA is shown, and the CDR3 is as TCRdb lists it. The V gene is TRBV6-5, the J gene TRBJ2-7. Counting both end residues, the CDR3 totals 12 amino acids. Germline V gives CDR1 MNHEY, CDR2 SVGAGI. This CDR3 is CASSSSTVQQYF.

The rearrangement links TRBV6-5 to TRBJ1-5; the match to TRBD1 covers 8 bases. The CDR3 runs 14 residues. CDR1 MNHEY and CDR2 SVGAGI come from the germline V gene. Germline trimming cut 2 bases from V and 4 bases from J; bases unmatched to any gene: 1. CDR3 nucleotide sequence: TGTGCCAGCAGTTACGGACAGGGAAATCAGCCCCAGCATTTT. It yields the protein CASSYGQGNQPQHF.

The chain uses TRBV7-9 and TRBJ2-1, with D possibly matching TRBD1 (6 bases). The germline gives CDR1 SEHNR, CDR2 FQNEAQ (reference sequence). The length of the CDR3 is 15 residues. V dropped 5 bases and J dropped 6 bases, with 17 bases sitting between them. In nucleotides, the CDR3 is TGTGCCAGCAGCCCAAAGACAGGCAAGCTCAATGAGCAGTTCTTC. It is translated as CASSPKTGKLNEQFF.

The CDR3 spells CASSPSRRTEAFF. In nucleotides, the CDR3 is TGTGCCAGCAGCCCATCCCGGCGGACTGAAGCTTTCTTT. The V call is TRBV7-3, the J call TRBJ1-1; D call uncertain. The germline V and J ends were trimmed by 5 bases and 5 bases, with 12 bases remaining between them. The CDR3 totals 13 residues. Germline lookup yields CDR1 SGHTA and CDR2 FQGTGA. Together with reference TRBV7-3 and TRBJ1-1, the CDR3 gives the full variable domain: GAGVSQTPSNKVTEKGKYVELRCDPISGHTALYWYRQSLGQGPEFLIYFQGTGAADDSGLPNDRFFAVRPEGSVSTLKIQRTERGDSAVYLCASSPSRRTEAFFGQGTRLTVV.

The V call is TRBV28, the J call TRBJ2-1, with D possibly matching TRBD2 (7 bases). Germline V lookup: CDR1 MDHEN, CDR2 SYDVKM. CDR3 length equals 12 residues. The V and J ends lost 10 bases and 8 bases respectively, with 15 bases between them. The CDR3 is CATNFGGHEQFF. As DNA, the CDR3 is TGTGCCACCAACTTCGGGGGGCATGAGCAGTTCTTC. The entire variable domain, with the rest obtained from reference TRBV28 and TRBJ2-1, is as follows: DVKVTQSSRYLVKRTGEKVFLECVQDMDHENMFWYRQDPGLGLRLIYFSYDVKMKEKGDIPEGYSVSREKKERFSLILESASTNQTSMYLCATNFGGHEQFFGPGTRLTVL.

The V and J genes are TRBV7-8 and TRBJ1-1; unclear D gene. From germline, CDR1 is SGHVS and CDR2 FQNEAQ. This CDR3 has 13 amino acids. The V end was cut by 3 bases, the J end by 3 bases, with 8 bases between. The CDR3 loop is CASSLADYTEAFF. CDR3 DNA sequence: TGTGCCAGCAGCTTGGCGGATTACACTGAAGCTTTCTTT.

The gene calls are TRBV30 and TRBJ1-2; unclear D gene. V lost 1 base to trimming and J lost 8 bases, with 14 bases between them. The length of the CDR3 is 13 residues. From germline, CDR1 is GTSNPN and CDR2 SVGIG (reference sequence). DNA of the CDR3: TGTGCCTGGAGTGATCGCCACTTGGGGGGCTACACCTTC. This encodes CAWSDRHLGGYTF. The full variable domain, with the rest looked up from reference TRBV30 and TRBJ1-2, is SQTIHQWPATLVQPVGSPLSLECTVEGTSNPNLYWYRQAAGRGLQLLFYSVGIGQISSEVPQNLSASRPQDRQFILSSKKLLLSDSGFYLCAWSDRHLGGYTFGSGTRLTVV.

The genes are TRBV4-1 and TRBJ2-3; D is possibly TRBD1 (5 bases). Looked up from germline, CDR1 is MGHRA and CDR2 is YSYEKL. Trimming pared 4 bases from V and 6 bases from J, leaving 8 bases between. The CDR3 has 12 amino acids. Written as DNA, the CDR3 is TGCGCCAGCAGCCCACAGGAGGATACGCAGTATTTT. This translates into CASSPQEDTQYF.

V gene TRBV18 combines with J gene TRBJ2-7; D may be TRBD2 (6 bases). Trimming shortened V by 5 bases and J by 7 bases, and 15 bases separated the two germline ends. The CDR3 spans 13 residues. From germline, CDR1 is KGHSH and CDR2 LQKENI. The CDR3 here is CASSFPGATEQYF. DNA for the CDR3: TGTGCCAGCTCATTTCCGGGAGCAACGGAGCAGTACTTC.

The V call is TRBV28, the J call TRBJ1-2; D unresolved. CDR1 MDHEN and CDR2 SYDVKM come from the germline V gene. CDR3 size: 14 residues. V was pared by 8 bases and J by 5 bases, with 18 bases between. The CDR3 DNA follows: TGTGCCAGCTACGGAGGGAGGACGGATTATGGCTACACCTTC. This sequence encodes CASYGGRTDYGYTF.

The CDR3 reads CASSRTAGARVNTGELFF. The CDR3 DNA is TGTGCCAGCAGCCGCACAGCGGGGGCCCGGGTGAACACCGGGGAGCTGTTTTTT. The chain uses TRBV11-2 and TRBJ2-2, with 8 nucleotides matching TRBD2. V lost 5 bases to trimming and J lost 1 base; unmatched junction nucleotides: 12. The germline CDR1 and CDR2 sequences are SGHAT and FQNNGV. The CDR3 has 18 residues.

This clone was recorded a few times. The rearrangement joins TRBV28 to TRBJ1-4; 9 bases line up with TRBD1. The V gene end was trimmed by 7 bases and the J gene end by 5 bases; junction bases not matched to a gene: 8. This CDR3 has 15 amino acids. Germline CDR1 is MDHEN and CDR2 is SYDVKM. CDR3 sequence (DNA): TGTGCCAGCACCCTCCGGGACAGGGAAAATGAAAAACTGTTTTTT. Residues: CASTLRDRENEKLFF.

This rearrangement joins TRBV6-2 or TRBV6-3 to TRBJ2-1; 12 positions match TRBD2. The germline gives CDR1 MNHEY, CDR2 SVGEGT. J was trimmed by 4 bases and V by 2 bases; bases with no gene match: 6. The CDR3 totals 17 residues. The CDR3: CASSYPRTSGRYNEQFF. The CDR3, as DNA: TGTGCCAGCAGTTACCCGAGAACTAGCGGGAGGTACAATGAGCAGTTCTTC.

This clone was recorded only once. This chain uses TRBV7-8 with TRBJ1-6; D gene uncertain. V lost 1 base, J lost 1 base, and 5 bases lay in between. Germline V gene lookup returns CDR1 SGHVS and CDR2 FQNEAQ. The CDR3 spans 15 residues. This CDR3 reads CASSLVRSYNSPLHF. The CDR3 coding sequence is TGTGCCAGCAGCTTAGTGAGGTCCTATAATTCACCCCTCCACTTT.

The rearrangement joins TRBV6-5 to TRBJ2-3, with D unclear. The CDR3 extends over 15 amino acids. The V and J ends lost 1 base and 3 bases respectively, with 11 bases between them. Germline V lookup: CDR1 MNHEY, CDR2 SVGAGI. The CDR3 region is CASSYFPGQTDTQYF. The CDR3 DNA reads as TGTGCCAGCAGTTACTTTCCGGGTCAGACAGATACGCAGTATTTT.

The rearrangement links TRBV19 to TRBJ1-5; no clear D. Trimming cost V 4 bases and J 6 bases, with 16 bases left between them. This CDR3 is built from 15 residues. Germline CDR1 reads LNHDA; CDR2 reads SQIVND (reference sequence). This chain's CDR3 is CASSRRVPGVQPQHF. The CDR3 DNA reads TGTGCCAGTAGTAGGAGGGTGCCTGGGGTTCAGCCCCAGCATTTT.

The chain combines TRBV10-2 with TRBJ1-5; D perhaps matches TRBD1 (5 bases). The V end lost 0 bases, the J end lost 5 bases, and 11 bases lay between the germline ends. CDR3 size: 15 residues. Germline V gene lookup returns CDR1 WSHSY and CDR2 SAAADI. Written as DNA, the CDR3 is TGCGCCAGCAGTGAGTCGCAGGGATATCATCAGCCCCAGCATTTT. This translates into CASSESQGYHQPQHF.

The chain is built from TRBV2 and TRBJ1-1; D is perhaps TRBD1 (6 bases). This CDR3 spans 14 amino acids. V was shortened by 8 bases and J by 1 base, with 14 bases between the two germline ends. Germline CDR1 is SNHLY and CDR2 is FYNNEI. CDR3 DNA: TGTGCCAGCGCCCCGGGACAACAGAACACTGAAGCTTTCTTT. Protein product: CASAPGQQNTEAFF.